This TCR beta chain is from a study of CD8+ T cells in alopecia areata. Study-wide findings and caveats: For lesional scalp, especially alopecia totalis/universalis, clonality was higher than in normal scalp.

Germline lookup yields CDR1 GTSNPN and CDR2 SVGIG (reference sequence). The junction had 12 bases not matched to a gene; V was cut back by 1 base and J by 5 bases. This CDR3 is built from 16 residues. Turning to this clone: Its specificity is unknown.

Sequencing relied on a cDNA template that was reverse transcribed from extracted RNA. Generated by immunoSEQ multiplex PCR, the TCRdb table keeps only in-frame clones and is missing some. The sample gives 100,000 to 150,000 clones, around 50% of which show up once; roughly a tenth is in the top ten. The sequence derives from a human donor with alopecia areata. Sequencing was performed on NKG2D-low CD8+ T cells sorted from blood. The gene calls are TRBV30 and TRBJ1-2, with 8 bases that match TRBD1. The CDR3 DNA is TGTGCCTGGAGTGCCGCGACAGGGGACGAACGATATGGCTACACCTTC. It is translated as CAWSAATGDERYGYTF.